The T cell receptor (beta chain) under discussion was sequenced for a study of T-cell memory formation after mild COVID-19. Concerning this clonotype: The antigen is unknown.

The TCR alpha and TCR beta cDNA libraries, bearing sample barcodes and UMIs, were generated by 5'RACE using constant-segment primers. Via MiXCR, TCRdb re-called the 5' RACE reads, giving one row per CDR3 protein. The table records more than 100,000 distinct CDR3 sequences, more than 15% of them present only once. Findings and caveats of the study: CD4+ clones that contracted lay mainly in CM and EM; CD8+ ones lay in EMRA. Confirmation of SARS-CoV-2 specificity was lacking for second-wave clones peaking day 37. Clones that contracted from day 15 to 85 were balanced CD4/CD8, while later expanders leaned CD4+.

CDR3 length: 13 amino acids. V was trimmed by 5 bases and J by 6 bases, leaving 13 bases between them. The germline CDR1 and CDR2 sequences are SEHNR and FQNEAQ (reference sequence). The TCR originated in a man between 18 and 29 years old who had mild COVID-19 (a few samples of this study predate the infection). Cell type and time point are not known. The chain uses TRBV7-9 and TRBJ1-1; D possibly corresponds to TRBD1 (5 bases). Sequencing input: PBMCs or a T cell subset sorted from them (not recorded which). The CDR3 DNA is TGTGCCAGCAGCGAAGAACAGGTGTCTGAAGCTTTCTTT. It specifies CASSEEQVSEAFF.